Each of the 29 T cell receptor beta chains below was sequenced from the same sample in a study of cytomegalovirus exposure and HLA in healthy donors. Vbeta (60) and Jbeta (13) primers were used in the PCR. TCRdb's copy holds only in-frame clones and misses some; the assay was immunoSEQ multiplex PCR. This table holds approximately 59,000 clones, approximately 82% found once. Sequences were obtained from PBMCs. The receptor set was obtained from a girl between 5 and 17 years old in good health and CMV-seropositive.

The chain employs TRBV9 and TRBJ2-1; TRBD2 is a possible D gene (6 bases). CDR1 and CDR2 (germline): SGDLS, YYNGEE. CDR3 length equals 15 residues. Trimming shortened V by 0 bases and J by 7 bases, and 14 bases separated the two germline ends. The CDR3: CASSVEGREVNEQFF. CDR3 coding DNA: TGTGCCAGCAGCGTAGAGGGCAGGGAGGTAAATGAGCAGTTCTTC.

The chain combines TRBV19 with TRBJ2-5, with TRBD1 matching over 7 bases. The trim removed 5 bases at V and 4 bases at J, leaving 4 bases unmatched. This CDR3 is built from 13 residues. In germline, CDR1 is LNHDA, CDR2 SQIVND (reference sequence). CDR3 sequence reads: CASSSGTVETQYF. As DNA, the CDR3 is TGTGCCAGTAGTTCGGGGACAGTAGAGACCCAGTACTTC.

V usage is TRBV30 and J usage is TRBJ2-1; D possibly corresponds to TRBD1 (5 bases). This CDR3 is 16 amino acids long. Trimming stripped 0 bases from V and 2 bases from J, with 14 bases between. CDR1 GTSNPN and CDR2 SVGIG come from the germline V gene (reference sequence). The CDR3 region is CAWSVQWWGPYNEQFF. The CDR3 DNA sequence: TGTGCCTGGAGTGTACAGTGGTGGGGCCCCTACAATGAGCAGTTCTTC.

This chain joins TRBV28 and TRBJ1-5; D ambiguous. Looked up from germline, CDR1 is MDHEN and CDR2 is SYDVKM. V lost 6 bases, J lost 1 base, and 10 bases lay in between. This CDR3 contains 14 residues. CDR3 amino acids: CASRPGFSNQPQHF. The CDR3 nucleotides read TGTGCCAGCAGGCCGGGATTCAGCAATCAGCCCCAGCATTTT.

The gene calls are TRBV9 and TRBJ2-7; 7 positions agree with TRBD1. V lost 3 bases and J lost 2; bases outside the gene matches: 8. CDR3 size: 15 residues. Germline lookup yields CDR1 SGDLS and CDR2 YYNGEE. As DNA, the CDR3 is TGTGCCAGCAGCGCAGGACAGGAAGTACCCTACGAGCAGTACTTC. Residues: CASSAGQEVPYEQYF. Based on the CDR3 plus reference TRBV9 and TRBJ2-7, the full variable domain is DSGVTQTPKHLITATGQRVTLRCSPRSGDLSVYWYQQSLDQGLQFLIQYYNGEERAKGNILERFSAQQFPDLHSELNLSSLELGDSALYFCASSAGQEVPYEQYFGPGTRLTVT.

The chain is built from TRBV18 and TRBJ1-5, with D unresolved. The CDR3 covers 14 residues. V was clipped by 6 bases and J by 0 bases, with 9 bases between them. The germline V gene encodes CDR1 KGHSH and CDR2 LQKENI. The CDR3 loop reads CASSDLYSNQPQHF. The CDR3 DNA reads as TGTGCCAGCTCCGATCTATATAGCAATCAGCCCCAGCATTTT.

This clone has a handful of counts. The V gene is TRBV4-1, the J gene TRBJ1-4; tentatively, D is TRBD1 (5 bases). The CDR3 length is 13 residues. Germline CDR1 reads MGHRA; CDR2 reads YSYEKL. Trimming removed 6 bases at V and 7 bases at J, with 12 bases between. The CDR3 loop reads CASRRQQSEKLFF. Here the CDR3 DNA reads TGCGCCAGCAGACGACAGCAGAGTGAAAAACTGTTTTTT.

The chain employs TRBV18 and TRBJ2-3, with TRBD2 as a possible D gene (6 bases). Trimming pared 8 bases from V and 0 bases from J, leaving 12 bases between. The CDR3 length is 14 residues. CDR1 and CDR2 from the germline V gene are KGHSH and LQKENI. This CDR3 is CASDRSGSTDTQYF. In DNA, the CDR3 is TGTGCCAGCGACCGCAGCGGGAGCACAGATACGCAGTATTTT.

The chain employs TRBV7-2 and TRBJ1-5; D unclear. Looked up from germline, CDR1 is SGHTA and CDR2 is FQGNSA. This CDR3 region has 13 residues. V was clipped by 5 bases and J by 4 bases, with 9 bases between them. CDR3 in DNA: TGTGCCAGCAGCCGCGGTGGGAATCAGCCCCAGCATTTT. Its protein product is CASSRGGNQPQHF.

The V gene is TRBV30, the J gene TRBJ2-5, with D possibly matching TRBD1 (6 bases). This CDR3 contains 15 residues. From germline, CDR1 is GTSNPN and CDR2 SVGIG (reference sequence). V lost 2 bases and J 0 bases, leaving 13 bases between the germline ends. In nucleotides, the CDR3 is TGTGCCTGGAGTACCGGACAGCAGTACCAAGAGACCCAGTACTTC. Translated: CAWSTGQQYQETQYF. Together with reference TRBV30 and TRBJ2-5, the CDR3 gives the full variable domain: SQTIHQWPATLVQPVGSPLSLECTVEGTSNPNLYWYRQAAGRGLQLLFYSVGIGQISSEVPQNLSASRPQDRQFILSSKKLLLSDSGFYLCAWSTGQQYQETQYFGPGTRLLVL.

This rearrangement joins TRBV7-9 to TRBJ2-1; 10 nucleotides align to TRBD2. The CDR3 totals 12 residues. Germline CDR1 is SEHNR and CDR2 is FQNEAQ (reference sequence). J lost 15 bases, V lost 5 bases, and 7 bases had no gene match. CDR3 protein: CASSLLAGAGFF. The CDR3 bases are TGTGCCAGCAGCCTGCTAGCGGGAGCGGGGTTCTTC.

The chain links TRBV10-3 to TRBJ1-1, with D maybe TRBD1 (6 bases). V was shortened by 2 bases and J by 6 bases, with 13 bases between the two germline ends. In germline, CDR1 is ENHRY, CDR2 SYGVKD. The CDR3 consists of 14 residues. The CDR3 reads CAISETRQDPEAFF. CDR3 DNA sequence: TGTGCCATCAGTGAGACCAGACAGGACCCTGAAGCTTTCTTT.

The V gene is TRBV6-1, the J gene TRBJ1-4, with unresolved D. CDR1 is MNHNS, CDR2 SASEGT, per germline. The V end lost 4 bases, the J end lost 10 bases, and 28 bases lay between the germline ends. CDR3 length: 18 residues. DNA for the CDR3: TGTGCCAGCAGTGCGCGGGTTGAGGGCGGCAGTGGATGGGGAAAACTGTTTTTT. Its translation: CASSARVEGGSGWGKLFF.

The genes are TRBV25-1 and TRBJ1-1; no firm D call. Looked up from germline, CDR1 is MGHDK and CDR2 is SYGVNS. V was pared by 7 bases and J by 1 base, with 10 bases between. CDR3 length equals 13 residues. The CDR3 reads CASIKAGNTEAFF. The CDR3 DNA is TGTGCCAGCATCAAGGCAGGGAACACTGAAGCTTTCTTT. The variable domain in full, completed from reference TRBV25-1 and TRBJ1-1, reads EADIYQTPRYLVIGTGKKITLECSQTMGHDKMYWYQQDPGMELHLIHYSYGVNSTEKGDLSSESTVSRIRTEHFPLTLESARPSHTSQYLCASIKAGNTEAFFGQGTRLTVV.

The chain has TRBV7-9 and TRBJ1-1; TRBD1 is a possible D gene (5 bases). In germline, CDR1 is SEHNR, CDR2 FQNEAQ (reference sequence). The CDR3 is 14 amino acids. Trimming left V 2 bases short and J 1 base short, with 8 bases between. In DNA form, the CDR3 reads TGTGCCAGCAGCTTACAGGGAACGAACACTGAAGCTTTCTTT. The encoded protein is CASSLQGTNTEAFF.

The V call is TRBV4-1, the J call TRBJ2-7, with D possibly being TRBD2 (5 bases). This CDR3 contains 17 residues. V lost 3 bases and J lost 4, with 22 bases in between. In germline, CDR1 is MGHRA, CDR2 YSYEKL. The CDR3 coding sequence is TGCGCCAGCAGCCAGGTGTCCTCTAGCCTCGGGCTTTACGAGCAGTACTTC. Translation gives CASSQVSSSLGLYEQYF.

The V gene is TRBV2, the J gene TRBJ1-1, with TRBD1 matching 11 bases. The CDR3 is made up of 15 amino acids. V dropped 5 bases and J dropped 5; count of bases not matched to a gene: 7. CDR1 and CDR2 (germline): SNHLY, FYNNEI. The CDR3 loop reads CASSRTGGWRTEAFF. CDR3 in DNA: TGTGCCAGCAGTCGGACAGGGGGCTGGAGAACTGAAGCTTTCTTT. Supplemented by reference TRBV2 and TRBJ1-1, the full variable domain reads EPEVTQTPSHQVTQMGQEVILRCVPISNHLYFYWYRQILGQKVEFLVSFYNNEISEKSEIFDDQFSVERPDGSNFTLKIRSTKLEDSAMYFCASSRTGGWRTEAFFGQGTRLTVV.

This clone was found a few times. This chain links TRBV30 with TRBJ2-1; TRBD1 aligns across 10 bases. The CDR3 is made up of 14 amino acids. V dropped 7 bases and J dropped 5; count of bases not matched to a gene: 8. Germline CDR1 and CDR2: GTSNPN and SVGIG (reference sequence). DNA for the CDR3: TGTGCCTCCGAGGACAGGGGGTACCACAATGAGCAGTTCTTC. Protein: CASEDRGYHNEQFF. The full variable domain, completed using reference TRBV30 and TRBJ2-1, is SQTIHQWPATLVQPVGSPLSLECTVEGTSNPNLYWYRQAAGRGLQLLFYSVGIGQISSEVPQNLSASRPQDRQFILSSKKLLLSDSGFYLCASEDRGYHNEQFFGPGTRLTVL.

The CDR3 DNA is TGTGCCAGCAGCTGGACTAGTGCGAACACCGGGGAGCTGTTTTTT. Its translation is CASSWTSANTGELFF. V is TRBV6-1 and J is TRBJ2-2; 7 bases map to TRBD2. This CDR3 contains 15 residues. The germline gives CDR1 MNHNS, CDR2 SASEGT. Trimming at V came to 6 bases and at J to 0 bases, leaving 4 bases not matched to a gene.

This sequence joins TRBV4-1 and TRBJ2-1; 7 bases map to TRBD2. This CDR3 contains 15 residues. Trimming at V came to 0 bases and at J to 5 bases, leaving 4 bases not matched to a gene. Germline V lookup: CDR1 MGHRA, CDR2 YSYEKL. CDR3 coding DNA: TGCGCCAGCAGCCAAGAGCAGCGGGACGACAATGAGCAGTTCTTC. Residues: CASSQEQRDDNEQFF.

The chain links TRBV2 to TRBJ2-7, with D possibly matching TRBD1 (5 bases). The CDR3 contains 11 residues. Germline CDR1 and CDR2: SNHLY and FYNNEI. Trimming stripped 8 bases from V and 4 bases from J, with 9 bases between. The CDR3 DNA is TGTGCCAGCTTGCAGGGTTACGAGCAGTACTTC. As protein: CASLQGYEQYF.

The chain has TRBV5-1 and TRBJ2-1, with D tentatively TRBD1 (6 bases). The V end was cut by 5 bases, the J end by 7 bases, with 16 bases between. Germline CDR1 reads SGHRS; CDR2 reads YFSETQ. This CDR3 spans 14 amino acids. The CDR3 region has the DNA TGCGCCAGCAGTTACGGGACAAGAGGGAATGAGCAGTTCTTC. Its translation: CASSYGTRGNEQFF.

The genes are TRBV5-1 and TRBJ2-7; 10 positions match TRBD1. This CDR3 contains 15 residues. Germline lookup yields CDR1 SGHRS and CDR2 YFSETQ. V trimming: 4 bases; J trimming: 2 bases; junction bases outside the gene matches: 6. The chain's CDR3 is CASSVRTGGAYEQYF. The CDR3 DNA follows: TGCGCCAGCAGCGTGAGGACAGGGGGGGCCTACGAGCAGTACTTC.

Here the CDR3 DNA reads TGTGCCAGCAGTTACTCGGGCAGGGTAGGCTCTGAAGCTTTCTTT. It specifies CASSYSGRVGSEAFF. The chain couples TRBV6-5 to TRBJ1-1; the D gene is possibly TRBD1 (5 bases). Trimming removed 0 bases from V and 6 bases from J, with 14 bases in between. The CDR3 spans 15 residues. Per the germline V gene, CDR1 is MNHEY and CDR2 is SVGAGI.

The CDR3 region is CASSLIGQAKETQYF. CDR3 bases: TGCGCCAGCAGCCTCATTGGACAGGCCAAAGAGACCCAGTACTTC. V gene TRBV4-1 combines with J gene TRBJ2-5, with TRBD1 identical over 7 bases. CDR1 and CDR2 (germline): MGHRA, YSYEKL. The ends lost 4 bases at V and 3 bases at J; junction bases unmatched: 8. The CDR3 runs to 15 residues.

This chain links TRBV28 with TRBJ2-7, with 9 nucleotides matching TRBD1. The V gene end was trimmed by 5 bases and the J gene end by 12 bases; junction bases not matched to a gene: 11. Germline V CDR1 and CDR2: MDHEN, SYDVKM. There are 13 residues in the CDR3. The CDR3 region has the DNA TGTGCCAGCAGTCCAGGGACAGGGACCGTGCGGTACTTC. Translating it yields CASSPGTGTVRYF.

This chain joins TRBV9 and TRBJ2-5; D may be TRBD2 (7 bases). CDR1 SGDLS and CDR2 YYNGEE come from the germline V gene. This CDR3 has 15 residues. Trimming shortened V by 1 base and J by 5 bases, and 15 bases separated the two germline ends. This CDR3 is CASSVRGGRVETQYF. CDR3 sequence (DNA): TGTGCCAGCAGCGTAAGGGGGGGCCGCGTCGAGACCCAGTACTTC. The complete variable domain, with remaining parts taken from reference TRBV9 and TRBJ2-5, reads DSGVTQTPKHLITATGQRVTLRCSPRSGDLSVYWYQQSLDQGLQFLIQYYNGEERAKGNILERFSAQQFPDLHSELNLSSLELGDSALYFCASSVRGGRVETQYFGPGTRLLVL.

This clone appeared a single time. This chain connects TRBV5-5 to TRBJ2-7; weak D call: TRBD2 (5 bases). V was clipped by 7 bases and J by 7 bases, with 21 bases between them. The length of the CDR3 is 14 residues. Germline CDR1 SGHKS, CDR2 YYEKEE (reference sequence). This chain's CDR3 is CASREVLGILEQYF. The CDR3 nucleotides read TGTGCCAGCCGCGAGGTACTAGGCATTTTGGAGCAGTACTTC.

V is TRBV6-5 and J is TRBJ2-5, with 7 bases identical to TRBD1. CDR3 size: 15 residues. Germline CDR1 is MNHEY and CDR2 is SVGAGI. The trim removed 0 bases at V and 2 bases at J, leaving 3 bases unmatched. CDR3 sequence reads: CASSYSGTDQETQYF. Here the CDR3 DNA reads TGTGCCAGCAGTTACTCCGGGACAGATCAAGAGACCCAGTACTTC.